This is a list of T cell receptor beta chains from one sample in a study of blood T cell repertoires in COVID-19. Profiling relied on immunoSEQ multiplex PCR, and the TCRdb table lists in-frame clones only, not all of them. This sample carries about 110,000 clones, 75% to 90% of them seen once, and the ten largest clones take approximately 8.1%. The sequencing sample was made of peripheral blood. The receptors come from a woman aged 40 to 50 with acute or convalescent COVID-19. The CDR3 runs from the conserved cysteine through the conserved F or W. The order of the fields is clone size, D gene, J gene, V gene, CDR3 protein, CDR3 DNA. The D gene is left open where the match is weak. For some rows the clone size is stated as once, few or many, or as a class when expanded; others skip it.

once | TRBD2 | TRBJ2-5 | TRBV24-1 | CATRTSGSFRVQETQYF | TGTGCCACCCGGACTAGCGGGTCCTTTAGGGTCCAAGAGACCCAGTACTTC
NA | TRBD1 | TRBJ1-4 | TRBV5-1 | CASNSGQGGSEKLFF | TGCGCCAGCAATTCAGGACAGGGAGGATCGGAAAAACTGTTTTTT
NA | TRBD2 | TRBJ2-2 | TRBV30 | CARGRELDTGELFF | TGTGCCAGAGGGAGGGAGTTAGACACCGGGGAGCTGTTTTTT
NA | TRBD1 | TRBJ2-3 | TRBV4-2 | CASSQGDSSGWTDTQYF | TGTGCCAGCAGCCAAGGGGACAGTTCGGGTTGGACAGATACGCAGTATTTT
NA | NA | TRBJ2-5 | TRBV30 | CAWTQWSGQETQYF | TGTGCCTGGACCCAGTGGTCAGGGCAAGAGACCCAGTACTTC
few | NA | TRBJ1-2 | TRBV7-2 | CASSSSPSYYGYTF | TGTGCCAGCAGCTCCAGTCCAAGTTACTATGGCTACACCTTC
NA | TRBD1 | TRBJ1-1 | TRBV7-2 | CASSAGAGQGTEAFF | TGTGCCAGCAGCGCCGGGGCGGGACAGGGCACTGAAGCTTTCTTT
NA | TRBD2 | TRBJ2-1 | TRBV5-1 | CASRTSGYNEQFF | TGCGCCAGCAGGACTAGCGGGTACAATGAGCAGTTCTTC
NA | NA | TRBJ2-3 | TRBV7-9 | CASSLGSPRDTDTQYF | TGTGCCAGCAGCTTAGGGTCCCCTCGGGACACAGATACGCAGTATTTT
NA | NA | TRBJ1-1 | TRBV5-1 | CASTRPGVNTEAFF | TGCGCCAGCACTCGGCCAGGGGTGAACACTGAAGCTTTCTTT
few | NA | TRBJ1-3 | TRBV3-1/TRBV3-2 | CASSRESTIYF | TGTGCCAGCAGCCGTGAGTCCACCATATATTTT
once | TRBD1 | TRBJ1-2 | TRBV2 | CASRLQGNNYGYTF | TGTGCCAGCAGGCTACAGGGGAACAACTATGGCTACACCTTC
NA | TRBD1 | TRBJ2-7 | TRBV18 | CASSPGTASYEQYF | TGTGCCAGCTCACCCGGGACAGCTTCCTACGAGCAGTACTTC
NA | NA | TRBJ2-1 | TRBV6-2/TRBV6-3 | CASSGATYNEQFF | TGTGCCAGCAGTGGGGCTACCTACAATGAGCAGTTCTTC
NA | NA | TRBJ2-3 | TRBV6-5 | CASSLQAGADTQYF | TGTGCCAGCAGCCTACAAGCAGGGGCAGATACGCAGTATTTT
NA | TRBD1 | TRBJ1-1 | TRBV3-1/TRBV3-2 | CASSRDRGYPEAFF | TGTGCCAGCAGCCGAGACAGGGGCTATCCTGAAGCTTTCTTT
NA | NA | TRBJ2-2 | TRBV5-4 | CASSSQNLGGGTGELFF | TGTGCCAGCAGCTCCCAAAATCTCGGGGGAGGCACCGGGGAGCTGTTTTTT
NA | NA | TRBJ2-5 | TRBV29-1 | CSLVTQGAQETQYF | TGCAGCCTTGTAACCCAGGGCGCCCAAGAGACCCAGTACTTC
NA | NA | TRBJ2-3 | TRBV5-6 | CASSLGGHRTDTQYF | TGTGCCAGCAGCTTGGGGGGCCACCGCACAGATACGCAGTATTTT
NA | TRBD1 | TRBJ1-2 | TRBV18 | CASSPTSDRGGYTF | TGTGCCAGCTCACCAACGTCGGACAGGGGGGGCTACACCTTC
NA | TRBD2 | TRBJ2-3 | TRBV7-8 | CASSLDRGVQDTQYF | TGTGCCAGCAGCTTAGACCGGGGGGTGCAAGATACGCAGTATTTT
NA | NA | TRBJ2-1 | TRBV7-2 | CASSTSGIGGREQFF | TGTGCCAGCAGCACCTCCGGTATCGGGGGGCGGGAGCAGTTCTTC
once | NA | TRBJ1-2 | TRBV6-5 | CASKSGRDYGYTF | TGTGCCAGCAAATCGGGCAGGGACTATGGCTACACCTTC
few | TRBD1 | TRBJ2-7 | TRBV2 | CASSLHTGVHQYF | TGTGCCAGCAGCTTGCATACAGGGGTACATCAGTACTTC
NA | TRBD1 | TRBJ1-2 | TRBV7-9 | CASSSPGQGTYGYTF | TGTGCCAGCAGCTCTCCGGGACAGGGGACCTATGGCTACACCTTC
NA | NA | TRBJ2-3 | TRBV10-3 | CAISDGLDTQYF | TGTGCCATCAGTGATGGACTGGATACGCAGTATTTT
NA | TRBD2 | TRBJ2-7 | TRBV6-5 | CATSRGGGDYEQYF | TGTGCCACTTCACGAGGTGGGGGGGACTACGAGCAGTACTTC
NA | NA | TRBJ1-6 | TRBV3-1/TRBV3-2 | CASRGLGGRGSYNSPLHF | TGTGCCAGCAGAGGTTTGGGGGGAAGAGGCTCCTATAATTCACCCCTCCACTTT
NA | NA | TRBJ2-1 | TRBV19 | CASSIGLEQFF | TGTGCCAGTAGTATCGGGTTGGAGCAGTTCTTC
NA | TRBD1 | TRBJ2-2 | TRBV18 | CASSLYGTDTGELFF | TGTGCCAGCTCTCTTTATGGGACAGACACCGGGGAGCTGTTTTTT
few | NA | TRBJ2-2 | TRBV7-9 | CASSLAGHTGELFF | TGTGCCAGCAGCTTAGCGGGGCACACCGGGGAGCTGTTTTTT
once | TRBD1 | TRBJ1-1 | TRBV30 | CAWRGQVNTEAFF | TGTGCCTGGAGGGGACAGGTGAACACTGAAGCTTTCTTT
NA | TRBD1 | TRBJ1-1 | TRBV6-6 | CASSGGGANTEAFF | TGTGCCAGCAGCGGAGGGGGCGCGAACACTGAAGCTTTCTTT
NA | NA | TRBJ2-7 | TRBV7-3 | CASSSMPIGTSNYEQYF | TGTGCCAGCAGCTCCATGCCTATCGGGACATCCAACTACGAGCAGTACTTC
NA | NA | TRBJ1-1 | TRBV9 | CASSVVGAGTEAFF | TGTGCCAGCAGCGTAGTGGGGGCTGGCACTGAAGCTTTCTTT
NA | TRBD1 | TRBJ1-2 | TRBV4-3 | CASSQDTGGSNYGYTF | TGCGCCAGCAGCCAAGACACAGGGGGTTCCAACTATGGCTACACCTTC
NA | TRBD2 | TRBJ2-3 | TRBV7-2 | CASSFLSGGWTDTQYF | TGTGCCAGCAGCTTCCTTAGCGGGGGGTGGACAGATACGCAGTATTTT
NA | TRBD2 | TRBJ2-2 | TRBV3-1/TRBV3-2 | CASSQNGWRGGKGGELFF | TGTGCCAGCAGCCAGAATGGATGGCGGGGGGGAAAAGGCGGGGAGCTGTTTTTT
NA | TRBD1 | TRBJ1-2 | TRBV28 | CASSRDSSSGYTF | TGTGCCAGCAGCCGGGACAGCTCTAGTGGCTACACCTTC
NA | TRBD1 | TRBJ2-1 | TRBV7-2 | CASSTQGEFYNEQFF | TGTGCCAGCAGCACACAGGGGGAATTCTACAATGAGCAGTTCTTC
few | NA | TRBJ1-5 | TRBV9 | CASSVEGFGGTQHF | TGTGCCAGCAGCGTAGAGGGCTTTGGGGGGACCCAGCATTTT
NA | NA | TRBJ1-3 | TRBV7-9 | CASTPGDIAGNTIYF | TGTGCCAGCACCCCTGGGGACATTGCTGGAAACACCATATATTTT
NA | TRBD1 | TRBJ1-4 | TRBV18 | CASSPRGDSEKLFF | TGTGCCAGCTCACCGCGCGGGGACAGCGAAAAACTGTTTTTT
NA | NA | TRBJ1-2 | TRBV5-1 | CASSLAGGDSYGYTF | TGCGCCAGCAGCTTGGCCGGTGGCGACTCCTATGGCTACACCTTC
NA | TRBD2 | TRBJ2-3 | TRBV5-5 | CASSLDETSGGFAIRDTQYF | TGTGCCAGCAGCTTGGATGAGACTAGCGGGGGGTTCGCCATTAGGGATACGCAGTATTTT
NA | NA | TRBJ1-5 | TRBV2 | CASSPIYRSGQPQHF | TGTGCCAGCAGTCCGATTTACAGGTCCGGTCAGCCCCAGCATTTT
NA | NA | TRBJ1-5 | TRBV6-5 | CASRGLPSSNQPQHF | TGTGCCAGCCGCGGGCTTCCCTCAAGCAATCAGCCCCAGCATTTT
NA | NA | TRBJ2-4 | TRBV7-2 | CASSLQGGKNIQYF | TGTGCCAGCAGCTTACAGGGAGGCAAAAACATTCAGTACTTC
NA | TRBD1 | TRBJ1-2 | TRBV20-1 | CSAGGHYGYTF | TGCAGCGCAGGGGGCCACTATGGCTACACCTTC
NA | TRBD2 | TRBJ2-7 | TRBV4-1 | CASSKGGGTSYEQYF | TGCGCCAGCAGCAAAGGCGGGGGGACGTCCTACGAGCAGTACTTC
NA | TRBD1 | TRBJ1-4 | TRBV6-5 | CASSLRTGKDEKLFF | TGTGCCAGCAGTTTGCGGACAGGAAAAGATGAAAAACTGTTTTTT
NA | NA | TRBJ2-5 | TRBV6-2/TRBV6-3 | CASSPFEIQETQYF | TGTGCCAGCAGTCCCTTTGAGATCCAAGAGACCCAGTACTTC